One and the same sample provided the 8 T cell receptor beta chains below, sequenced in a study of shared clonotypes between healthy human individuals. Sequencing was performed with immunoSEQ multiplex PCR; in TCRdb, only in-frame clones are kept and a portion is missing. The sample includes roughly 810,000 clones, about 97% seen only once; the top ten take around 0.25%. The naive CD8 population came from CD45RO-negative cells selected for CCR7, without terminally differentiated effector memory CD45RA+ cells. Sequenced: naive CD8+ T cells sorted from blood. These receptors were obtained from a man aged 25 to 40 in good health.

The rearrangement joins TRBV9 to TRBJ2-2; 7 nucleotides line up with TRBD2. The V gene end was trimmed by 5 bases and the J gene end by 0 bases; junction bases not matched to a gene: 4. Germline V gene lookup returns CDR1 SGDLS and CDR2 YYNGEE. CDR3 length: 15 residues. DNA of the CDR3: TGTGCCAGCAGACCTAGCGGTACGAACACCGGGGAGCTGTTTTTT. Protein product: CASRPSGTNTGELFF.

The chain is built from TRBV4-1 and TRBJ2-7; perhaps TRBD2 as D (6 bases). V was trimmed by 0 bases and J by 4 bases, leaving 13 bases between them. CDR3 length: 15 amino acids. CDR1 and CDR2 from the germline V gene are MGHRA and YSYEKL. This chain's CDR3 is CASSQDSEGWYEQYF. As DNA, the CDR3 is TGCGCCAGCAGCCAAGATTCGGAGGGGTGGTACGAGCAGTACTTC.

This rearrangement joins TRBV9 to TRBJ2-3; D perhaps matches TRBD2 (6 bases). Per germline, CDR1 SGDLS and CDR2 YYNGEE. The CDR3 length is 16 residues. V was pared by 3 bases and J by 0 bases, with 14 bases between. The CDR3 coding sequence is TGTGCCAGCAGCGGGGGAGGACCCGCTAGCACAGATACGCAGTATTTT. It codes for CASSGGGPASTDTQYF. The full variable domain, completed using reference TRBV9 and TRBJ2-3, is DSGVTQTPKHLITATGQRVTLRCSPRSGDLSVYWYQQSLDQGLQFLIQYYNGEERAKGNILERFSAQQFPDLHSELNLSSLELGDSALYFCASSGGGPASTDTQYFGPGTRLTVL.

The chain joins TRBV5-1 to TRBJ2-1; D is unresolved. The germline V and J ends were trimmed by 1 base and 7 bases, with 12 bases remaining between them. This CDR3 contains 14 residues. Germline CDR1 SGHRS, CDR2 YFSETQ. The CDR3 DNA is TGCGCCAGCAGCTTGAAGCTGGCAGATAATGAGCAGTTCTTC. It is translated as CASSLKLADNEQFF.

V gene TRBV6-6 combines with J gene TRBJ2-5; D gene uncertain. V lost 5 bases and J lost 2, with 9 bases in between. CDR3 length: 13 amino acids. Germline V lookup: CDR1 MNHNY, CDR2 SVGAGI (reference sequence). The CDR3 nucleotides read TGTGCCAGCAGTCCCCTCGTACAAGAGACCCAGTACTTC. Its protein product is CASSPLVQETQYF.

The rearrangement links TRBV2 to TRBJ2-7; TRBD2 agrees at 8 bases. Germline V gene data show CDR1 as SNHLY and CDR2 as FYNNEI. The CDR3 covers 14 residues. The V and J ends lost 6 bases and 3 bases, in that order; junction bases with no gene match: 7. The CDR3: CASRSGGRIYEQYF. CDR3 coding DNA: TGTGCCAGCAGATCGGGGGGGAGAATCTACGAGCAGTACTTC.

The V and J genes are TRBV14 and TRBJ2-3; D is unclear. CDR1 is SGHDN and CDR2 is FVKESK in the germline V gene. With 4 bases removed from V and 1 base from J, the gap between germline ends came to 15 bases. The CDR3 sequence is 16 residues long. The CDR3 DNA sequence: TGTGCCAGCAGCCCATCGTCCCCCTTTGGCACAGATACGCAGTATTTT. Amino acid sequence: CASSPSSPFGTDTQYF.

This rearrangement joins TRBV27 to TRBJ1-1, with no clear D. The V and J ends lost 7 bases and 4 bases respectively, with 13 bases between them. Germline-derived CDR1 and CDR2 are MNHEY and SMNVEV (reference sequence). This CDR3 contains 13 residues. The CDR3 nucleotides are TGTGCCAGCAACCTCATGGCGTCCACTGAAGCTTTCTTT. Protein product: CASNLMASTEAFF.